This TCR beta chain is drawn from a study of blood T cell repertoires in COVID-19. Study-wide context: Italy, Spain and the United States were the sources of the convalescent and acute COVID-19 samples.

The CDR3 contains 15 residues. Germline values: CDR1 SGHRS, CDR2 YFSETQ. Trimming pared 4 bases from V and 3 bases from J, leaving 16 bases between. How the authors handled the data: Amplified reference gene primers provided the basis for estimating nucleated cell counts. Sequencing used immunoSEQ multiplex PCR; TCRdb keeps in-frame clones, though not all of them. V and J calls and clone size are as listed in that table; D and trimming were resolved from the DNA. Among roughly 170,000 clones listed, roughly 84% were seen once. Those enrolled, adults aged 18 to 89 years, came from 20 to 25 US areas. This chain joins TRBV5-1 and TRBJ2-5, with D maybe TRBD1 (5 bases). Input material: PBMCs or T cells enriched from blood (not recorded which). The clonotype originates from a man aged 55 to 70 who had recovered from COVID-19. CDR3 loop: CASSQDRGREETQYF. CDR3 nucleotide sequence: TGCGCCAGCAGCCAGGACCGAGGCAGGGAAGAGACCCAGTACTTC.